The clone carrying this T cell receptor beta chain has only a few counts. The antigen is unknown. This sample is part of a study of beta chain features in type 1 diabetes. General study results and limits: TCRB CDR3s from Type 1 diabetes patients were moderately but significantly shorter in all four CD4+ subsets. Equally in patients and controls, PCR might preferentially amplify shorter templates.

Every bit of the isolated RNA underwent reverse transcription, so sequencing read expressed TCRB transcripts. Assay used: immunoSEQ multiplex PCR; TCRdb lists only in-frame clones, some missing. The profile shows about 260,000 clones, under 70% of them singletons. Deletions cut 4 bases from V and 4 bases from J, with 11 bases between. The CDR3 extends over 14 amino acids. This clonotype was sampled from a young man in good health. Sequencing was performed on naive CD4+ T cells from blood. The chain is built from TRBV23-1 and TRBJ1-3, with D uncertain. TRBV23-1 is labeled an ORF, and its function is uncertain. The DNA for the CDR3 is TGCGCCAGCAGTCGCATGCAACAGGGAAACACCATATATTTT. Translation gives CASSRMQQGNTIYF.